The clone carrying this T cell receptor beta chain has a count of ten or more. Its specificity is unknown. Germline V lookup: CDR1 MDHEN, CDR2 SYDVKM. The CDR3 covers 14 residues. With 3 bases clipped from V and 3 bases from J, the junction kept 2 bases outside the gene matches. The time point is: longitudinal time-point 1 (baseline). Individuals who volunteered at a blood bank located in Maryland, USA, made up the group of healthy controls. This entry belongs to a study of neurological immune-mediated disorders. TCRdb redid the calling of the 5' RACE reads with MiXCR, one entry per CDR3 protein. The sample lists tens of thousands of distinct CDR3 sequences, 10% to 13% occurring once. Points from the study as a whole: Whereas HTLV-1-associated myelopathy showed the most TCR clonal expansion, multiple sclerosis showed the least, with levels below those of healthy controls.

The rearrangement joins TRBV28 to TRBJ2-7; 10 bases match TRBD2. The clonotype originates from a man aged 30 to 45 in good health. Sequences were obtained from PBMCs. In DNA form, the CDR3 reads TGTGCCAGCAGTTTGCCTAGCGGGAGCTACGAGCAGTACTTC. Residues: CASSLPSGSYEQYF.